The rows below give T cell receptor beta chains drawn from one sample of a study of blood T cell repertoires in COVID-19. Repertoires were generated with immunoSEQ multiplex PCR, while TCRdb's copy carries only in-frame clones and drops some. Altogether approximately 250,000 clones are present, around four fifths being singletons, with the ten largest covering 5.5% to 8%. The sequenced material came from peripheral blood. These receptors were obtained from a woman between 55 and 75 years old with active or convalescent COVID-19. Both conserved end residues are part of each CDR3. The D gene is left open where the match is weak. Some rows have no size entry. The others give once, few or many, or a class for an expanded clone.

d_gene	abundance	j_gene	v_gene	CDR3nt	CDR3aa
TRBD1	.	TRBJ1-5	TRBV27	TGTGCCAGCAGTTTCGAGGGGGCGGGTCAGCCCCAGCATTTT	CASSFEGAGQPQHF
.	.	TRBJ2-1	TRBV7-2	TGTGCCAGCAGCTTTGCGATCTCCTACAATGAGCAGTTCTTC	CASSFAISYNEQFF
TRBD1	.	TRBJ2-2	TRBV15	TGTGCCACCAGCAGGGCCGGACAGGAAAAGCGAGAGCTGTTTTTT	CATSRAGQEKRELFF
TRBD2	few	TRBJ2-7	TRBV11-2	TGTGCCAGCAGCTTTTCGAGCGGGAGTAAGAATTACTACGAGCAGTACTTC	CASSFSSGSKNYYEQYF
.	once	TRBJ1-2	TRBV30	TGTGCCTGGAGTGGGTATAGTTATGGCTACACCTTC	CAWSGYSYGYTF
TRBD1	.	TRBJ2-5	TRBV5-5	TGTGCCAGCCTGGGACAGGGTGAGACCCAGTACTTC	CASLGQGETQYF
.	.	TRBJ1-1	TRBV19	TGTGCCAGTAGTACGGAAGGGAGCACTGAAGCTTTCTTT	CASSTEGSTEAFF
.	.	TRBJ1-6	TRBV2	TGTGCCAGCACCGACCAACGGTCAAGCGGCTCCTATAATTCACCCCTCCACTTT	CASTDQRSSGSYNSPLHF
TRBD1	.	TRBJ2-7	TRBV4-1	TGCGCCAGCAGCCAGAGGGGGCCTCCCTCAGAGCAGTACTTC	CASSQRGPPSEQYF
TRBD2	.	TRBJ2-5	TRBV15	TGTGCCACCAGCAGAGATTGGGTTAGCGGGAGGAGAGAGACCCAGTACTTC	CATSRDWVSGRRETQYF
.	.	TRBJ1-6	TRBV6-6	TGTGCCAGCAGTTTGGACGGGATCTATTCACCCCTCCACTTT	CASSLDGIYSPLHF
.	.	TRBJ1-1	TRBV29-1	TGCAGCGCTGTCTCCACCAGCGGGACTGAAGCTTTCTTT	CSAVSTSGTEAFF